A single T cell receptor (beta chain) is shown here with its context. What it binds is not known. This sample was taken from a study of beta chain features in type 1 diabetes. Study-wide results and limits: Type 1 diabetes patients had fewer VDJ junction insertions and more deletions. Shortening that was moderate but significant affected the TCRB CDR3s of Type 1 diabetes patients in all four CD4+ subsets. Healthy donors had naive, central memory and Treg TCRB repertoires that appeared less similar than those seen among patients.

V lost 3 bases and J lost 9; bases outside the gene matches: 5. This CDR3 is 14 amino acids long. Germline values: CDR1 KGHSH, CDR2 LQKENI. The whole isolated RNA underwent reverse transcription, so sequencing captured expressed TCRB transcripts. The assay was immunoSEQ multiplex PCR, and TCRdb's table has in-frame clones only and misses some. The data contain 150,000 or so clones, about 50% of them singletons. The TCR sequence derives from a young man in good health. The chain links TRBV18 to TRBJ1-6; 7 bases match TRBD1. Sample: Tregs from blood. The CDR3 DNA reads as TGTGCCAGCTCACCGGAGACAGGGATTTCACCCCTCCACTTT. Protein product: CASSPETGISPLHF.